This record concerns one T cell receptor (beta chain) sequence. It lacks a known antigen. No quality values exist for individual bases; no much larger clone is one base distant. Per the germline V gene, KGHSH is the CDR1 and LQKENI is the CDR2. The junction shows trimming of 1 base on V and 5 bases on J, and the gene matches do not reach 8 bases of it. The CDR3 measures 16 amino acids from cysteine to phenylalanine. Only the CDR3 portion is preserved as DNA: 48 bases, with reading frame beginning at the first base. TCR CDR3 regions were amplified from genomic DNA by multiplex PCR using the deep immunoSEQ assay. Extracted genomic DNA from each cell subset was distributed evenly across all wells of several immunoSEQ 96-well plates, and each plate was treated as a replicate. For sorted subsets, each replicate PCR was loaded with 200 ng genomic DNA, equivalent to 32,000 or so T cell genomes. The purified libraries were quantified using a Qubit 3.0 fluorometer, sized with a Bioanalyzer 2100, and then quantified again using the KAPA Library Quantification kit. Every immunoSEQ 96-well plate was sequenced on a separate single-read 150-cycle Illumina NextSeq 550 flow cell. In the original analysis: Because the immunoSEQ output held only junctional sequences and lacked quality scores, the filtering could not match the filtering applied to full-length reads. Sequences were annotated with PyIR, a Python wrapper for IgBLAST v1.9, and V/J genes and CDR3 were assigned using IMGT germline references. Reads were filtered out if the reads had weak V/J assignments (E-value above 1e-6), no CDR3, stop codons, out-of-frame junctions, or ambiguous translated residues. V3J clonotypes were defined as sequences sharing the same inferred V gene, J gene, and CDR3 amino acid sequence. Percentage overlap between repertoires was computed as shared unique clonotypes divided by the size of the smaller repertoire. Richness of each repertoire was evaluated using RTK rarefaction, the Chao1 estimator, and Recon v2.1 estimates of unobserved clonotypes. OLGA was used to compute generation probabilities for all TCRbeta clonotypes that the gDNA method yielded from a handful of donors. What TCRdb holds here is the immuneACCESS table cut down to in-frame rearrangements. Part of the clones is not present; checked against another copy, under half of the missing clones reflect an unresolved V gene, and the others are unexplained. The V and J calls and clone size come from that table; D and trimming were worked out from the DNA. For this sample the table gives about 750,000 clones, of which roughly 92% were detected only once. 24% of the sample is in the top ten clones.

The data were obtained in a study of shared clonotypes between healthy human individuals (dated by TCRdb to about 2020). Broadly, across the study: Two women and three men aged 18 to 49 years were included in the cohort. Different laboratories and diverse techniques were used to prepare libraries and sequence TCR repertoires, to increase sequencing depth and limit assay-specific biases. To estimate repertoire size and how much clonotype sharing occurs between individuals, the study deeply sequenced the blood TCR repertoires of a handful of healthy adults. Between about 0.8 and 9 billion PBMCs per donor were obtained by leukapheresis. Per donor, three plates each were used for CD4 naive and CD4 memory, two for CD8 naive, and one for CD8 memory.

For the CD8 naive samples, CD45RO-negative cells were positively selected for CCR7, yielding a CD45RA+CCR7+ population from which TemRA cells were excluded. The donors were healthy, HIV-negative adults who had no recently reported acute infections or vaccinations. Every donor was a Caucasian adult living in Nashville, Tennessee, USA. Blood was obtained by leukapheresis, after which PBMCs were separated by Ficoll-Histopaque density gradient centrifugation and cryopreserved in liquid nitrogen vapor phase. Analytical flow cytometry was used to check the purity and quantity of each magnetically sorted T cell population. From each sorted fraction, genomic DNA was isolated and quantified by UV absorbance on a Nanodrop 2000c. The paper as a whole reports these results and caveats: The genetic and exposure-history diversity represented was limited by the small number of donors. Estimated clonotype richness was generally larger for naive than for memory subsets. Sharing across a handful of donors was observed for about 4.8% of naive CD4, around 3.5% of naive CD8, 2.3% of memory CD4, and 0.4% of memory CD8 clonotypes. Pairwise subsampling led to the expectation that sequencing depth would affect the degree of clonotype sharing among donors. Clonotypes shared by all four sorted-subset donors showed higher generation probabilities than non-shared clonotypes. Only blood was sampled, and tissue TCR repertoires likely differ from those in blood. Incomplete sequencing was indicated by rarefaction of sorted-subset datasets, despite the large sequencing depth.

The receptor was derived from a young man in good health. In this chain, TRBV18 is recombined with TRBJ2-1; TRBD2 aligns with 7 central bases. Sequenced material: naive CD8+ T cells sorted from blood. This specimen's cell subset or site label, per the study, means: CD45RA+CCR7+. The DNA reads as follows: TGTGCCAGCTCACCACGATGGCTAGCGGAGAACAATGAGCAGTTCTTC. Its product reads: CASSPRWLAENNEQFF.